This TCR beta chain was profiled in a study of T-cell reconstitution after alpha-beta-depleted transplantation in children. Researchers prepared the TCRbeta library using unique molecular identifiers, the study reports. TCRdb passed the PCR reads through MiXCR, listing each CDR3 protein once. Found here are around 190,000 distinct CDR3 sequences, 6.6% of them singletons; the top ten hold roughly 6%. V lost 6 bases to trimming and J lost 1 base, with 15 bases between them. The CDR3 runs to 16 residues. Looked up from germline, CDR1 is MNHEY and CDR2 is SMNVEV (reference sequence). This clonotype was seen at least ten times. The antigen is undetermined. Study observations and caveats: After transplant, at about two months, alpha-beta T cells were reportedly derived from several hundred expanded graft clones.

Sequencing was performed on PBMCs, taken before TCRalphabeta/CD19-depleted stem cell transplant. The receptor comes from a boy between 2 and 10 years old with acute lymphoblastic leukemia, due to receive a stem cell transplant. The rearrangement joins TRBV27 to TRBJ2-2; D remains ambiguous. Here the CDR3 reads CASSQPPRGNTGELFF. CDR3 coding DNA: TGTGCCAGCAGCCAACCCCCGCGAGGGAACACCGGGGAGCTGTTTTTT.